This record covers a single TCR beta chain. This specimen comes from a study of blood T cell repertoires in COVID-19. TCRdb's table, derived via immunoSEQ multiplex PCR, lists solely in-frame clones and lacks some. The sample has 240,000 or so clones, approximately 83% seen once. Sequencing input: peripheral blood. The TCR originated in a woman in her twenties or thirties who had recovered from COVID-19.

The DNA of the CDR3 is TGTGCCAGCAGTTTCGGGGATACGCAGTATTTT. This translates into CASSFGDTQYF. This chain joins TRBV27 and TRBJ2-3; D is ambiguous. Germline V lookup: CDR1 MNHEY, CDR2 SMNVEV (reference sequence). V lost 3 bases and J lost 6, with 4 bases in between. The CDR3 contains 11 residues.